Each of the 31 T cell receptor beta chains below was sequenced from the same sample in a study of T-cell memory formation after mild COVID-19. TCRdb reprocessed the 5' RACE reads with MiXCR, giving one entry per CDR3 protein. The sample has approximately 60,000 distinct CDR3 sequences, approximately 9% seen once. Source material: PBMCs or a T cell subset sorted from them (not recorded which). These TCRs come from a young man who had mild COVID-19 (a few samples of this study predate the infection). Cell type and time point are not known.

This chain connects TRBV5-5 to TRBJ1-1, with a tentative D call TRBD1 (6 bases). The V end lost 3 bases, the J end lost 1 base, and 16 bases lay between the germline ends. From germline, CDR1 is SGHKS and CDR2 YYEKEE (reference sequence). The CDR3 has 16 residues. The CDR3 region has the DNA TGTGCCAGCAGCTCTTGGACAGCCGGGAGGAACACTGAAGCTTTCTTT. Residues: CASSSWTAGRNTEAFF. The full variable domain, in which reference TRBV5-5 and TRBJ1-1 provide the parts outside the CDR3, is DAGVTQSPTHLIKTRGQQVTLRCSPISGHKSVSWYQQVLGQGPQFIFQYYEKEERGRGNFPDRFSARQFPNYSSELNVNALLLGDSALYLCASSSWTAGRNTEAFFGQGTRLTVV.

There are a few counts of this clonotype. This chain connects TRBV5-1 to TRBJ2-3; possibly TRBD2 for D (5 bases). The germline V gene has CDR1 SGHRS and CDR2 YFSETQ. V shed 4 bases and J shed 0 bases, with 15 bases lying between them. The CDR3 is 16 residues long. CDR3 DNA: TGCGCCAGCAGCGCAAGTCCCCGGGGAAGCACAGATACGCAGTATTTT. Translation: CASSASPRGSTDTQYF.

This clonotype occurred many times. The V gene is TRBV7-2, the J gene TRBJ1-1; D call uncertain. This CDR3 spans 10 amino acids. V lost 4 bases to trimming and J lost 10 bases, with 7 bases between them. Per germline, CDR1 SGHTA and CDR2 FQGNSA. This CDR3 reads CASSSDGAFF. Here the CDR3 DNA reads TGTGCCAGCAGCTCCGACGGAGCTTTCTTT.

This clonotype has ten or more counts. The chain couples TRBV4-3 to TRBJ2-3; D might be TRBD2 (5 bases). With 1 base removed from V and 7 bases from J, the gap between germline ends came to 9 bases. The germline V gene encodes CDR1 LGHNA and CDR2 YSLEER. This CDR3 has 13 amino acids. As DNA, the CDR3 is TGCGCCAGCAGCCAAGCGGGGAAGAATACGCAGTATTTT. It codes for CASSQAGKNTQYF.

CDR3 in amino acids: CASSLAQGTYNEQFF. In DNA form, the CDR3 reads TGTGCCAGCAGCTTGGCTCAGGGAACCTACAATGAGCAGTTCTTC. The V gene is TRBV5-4, the J gene TRBJ2-1, with D perhaps matching TRBD1 (5 bases). V was clipped by 0 bases and J by 2 bases, with 9 bases between them. CDR1 is SGHNT, CDR2 YYREEE, per germline (reference sequence). The CDR3 has 15 residues. Complete variable domain (other parts from reference TRBV5-4 and TRBJ2-1): ETGVTQSPTHLIKTRGQQVTLRCSSQSGHNTVSWYQQALGQGPQFIFQYYREEENGRGNFPPRFSGLQFPNYSSELNVNALELDDSALYLCASSLAQGTYNEQFFGPGTRLTVL.

The V call is TRBV6-2 or TRBV6-3, the J call TRBJ2-5; 7 bases are a match to TRBD2. The CDR3 is made up of 14 amino acids. The V and J ends lost 8 bases and 1 base, in that order; junction bases with no gene match: 7. CDR1 is MNHEY, CDR2 SVGEGT, per germline. For the CDR3, the DNA is TGTGCCAGCTCGAGGAGCGGGGCCCAAGAGACCCAGTACTTC. Amino acid sequence: CASSRSGAQETQYF.

V is TRBV19 and J is TRBJ1-1, with D possibly being TRBD1 (6 bases). The V end was cut by 8 bases, the J end by 5 bases, with 24 bases between. CDR3 length equals 16 residues. Germline assignment: CDR1 LNHDA and CDR2 SQIVND (reference sequence). The CDR3, as DNA: TGTGCCAGTTCTCTAACGGGGCGGGGGCGGCGAACTGAAGCTTTCTTT. Its protein is CASSLTGRGRRTEAFF.

Only a few counts were recorded for this clonotype. The chain has TRBV4-3 and TRBJ2-5; no clear D. The CDR3 is 17 residues long. Germline V lookup: CDR1 LGHNA, CDR2 YSLEER. V shed 1 base and J shed 2 bases, with 17 bases lying between them. The CDR3, as DNA: TGCGCCAGCAGCCAAGGGGCTCATTATGGGGAACAAGAGACCCAGTACTTC. It encodes CASSQGAHYGEQETQYF.

This clonotype was seen a few times. The chain uses TRBV20-1 and TRBJ2-3; weak D call: TRBD2 (6 bases). Germline values: CDR1 DFQATT, CDR2 SNEGSKA (reference sequence). V lost 6 bases and J 4 bases, leaving 17 bases between the germline ends. The CDR3 length is 14 residues. In nucleotides, the CDR3 is TGCAGTGCCGGTCGGGCAGCGGGTTCAGATACGCAGTATTTT. It yields the protein CSAGRAAGSDTQYF.

In its sample, this clonotype was seen many times. The chain carries TRBV12-3 or TRBV12-4 and TRBJ2-7, with 7 positions matching TRBD1. The CDR3 length is 15 residues. J gave up 3 bases and V 1 base, and 6 bases lay outside the gene matches. This chain's CDR3 is CASSLDTGQNYEQYF. CDR3 sequence (DNA): TGTGCCAGCAGTTTAGACACGGGACAGAACTACGAGCAGTACTTC.

This clonotype was counted a single time. This sequence joins TRBV19 and TRBJ2-3; D assignment may be TRBD1 or TRBD2 (6 bases each). Germline values: CDR1 LNHDA, CDR2 SQIVND (reference sequence). The CDR3 loop spans 15 amino acids. The V and J ends lost 3 bases and 2 bases respectively, with 12 bases between them. The CDR3 sequence is CASSIRGPATDTQYF. CDR3 DNA: TGTGCCAGTAGTATCCGGGGGCCGGCCACAGATACGCAGTATTTT.

Only a few counts were recorded for this clonotype. V gene TRBV7-2 combines with J gene TRBJ2-1; D remains unclear. This CDR3 comprises 15 residues. Trimming stripped 0 bases from V and 0 bases from J, with 6 bases between. Germline assignment: CDR1 SGHTA and CDR2 FQGNSA. The CDR3 sequence: CASSLASFSYNEQFF. The CDR3 DNA follows: TGTGCCAGCAGCTTAGCCTCCTTCTCCTACAATGAGCAGTTCTTC.

In this sample, this clonotype turned up a few times. The chain combines TRBV7-2 with TRBJ2-6; D unresolved. Germline V gives CDR1 SGHTA, CDR2 FQGNSA. This CDR3 comprises 12 residues. Trimming pared 3 bases from V and 5 bases from J, leaving 2 bases between. CDR3 in amino acids: CASSFWANVLTF. In nucleotides, the CDR3 is TGTGCCAGCAGCTTTTGGGCCAACGTCCTGACTTTC.

CDR3 coding DNA: TGTGCCAGCAGCTCGACGAGAATATGGACAGGGGCGAACACTGAAGCTTTCTTT. Protein product: CASSSTRIWTGANTEAFF. The gene calls are TRBV7-9 and TRBJ1-1; 9 bases line up with TRBD1. V lost 4 bases, J lost 1 base, and 13 bases stayed unmatched. This CDR3 comprises 18 residues. The germline CDR1 and CDR2 sequences are SEHNR and FQNEAQ (reference sequence).

The table lists this clonotype with a few counts. This chain links TRBV6-5 with TRBJ1-1, with a tentative D call TRBD1 (5 bases). Germline lookup yields CDR1 MNHEY and CDR2 SVGAGI. V was pared by 4 bases and J by 2 bases, with 14 bases between. The CDR3 length is 15 residues. The CDR3, as DNA: TGTGCCAGCAGTTTCCGATCCCGGGGCAACACTGAAGCTTTCTTT. This codes for CASSFRSRGNTEAFF.

The chain is built from TRBV12-3 or TRBV12-4 and TRBJ2-3; D is tentatively TRBD1 or TRBD2 (5 bases each). There are 14 residues in the CDR3. Trimming stripped 5 bases from V and 5 bases from J, with 14 bases between. DNA for the CDR3: TGTGCCAGCAGTCCCCCGGGACGGGGAGATACGCAGTATTTT. It encodes CASSPPGRGDTQYF.

This clonotype was seen a few times. The chain couples TRBV7-9 to TRBJ1-3, with D maybe TRBD1 (5 bases). From germline, CDR1 is SEHNR and CDR2 FQNEAQ (reference sequence). CDR3 length: 12 amino acids. The V and J ends lost 3 bases and 11 bases respectively, with 11 bases between them. CDR3 region: CASSFDGASIYF. The DNA of the CDR3 is TGTGCCAGCAGCTTTGATGGGGCTTCCATATATTTT. The complete variable domain, with remaining parts taken from reference TRBV7-9 and TRBJ1-3, reads DTGVSQNPRHKITKRGQNVTFRCDPISEHNRLYWYRQTLGQGPEFLTYFQNEAQLEKSRLLSDRFSAERPKGSFSTLEIQRTEQGDSAMYLCASSFDGASIYFGEGSWLTVV.

In DNA form, the CDR3 reads TGTGCCAGCACCCCGAAGCGGACTCTGAGTGAGCAGTTCTTC. Translating gives CASTPKRTLSEQFF. The rearrangement joins TRBV7-8 to TRBJ2-1, with a tentative D call TRBD2 (5 bases). Germline CDR1 reads SGHVS; CDR2 reads FQNEAQ. With 7 bases removed from V and 9 bases from J, the gap between germline ends came to 19 bases. The CDR3 is 14 residues long.

In DNA, the CDR3 is TGTGCCAGCAGTTCTGGGGGGAGGAGACTAGGTAGGAATGAGCAGTTCTTC. It specifies CASSSGGRRLGRNEQFF. The V call is TRBV6-6, the J call TRBJ2-1; maybe TRBD2 (6 bases). Trimming took 4 bases from V and 7 from J, leaving 23 bases between them. The CDR3 is made up of 17 amino acids. The germline gives CDR1 MNHNY, CDR2 SVGAGI (reference sequence).

The rearrangement uses TRBV29-1 and TRBJ2-6; a weak D match, TRBD1 (6 bases). Germline V gene lookup returns CDR1 SQVTM and CDR2 ANQGSEA. Trimming left V 5 bases short and J 0 bases short, with 8 bases between. This CDR3 has 14 amino acids. The DNA for the CDR3 is TGCAGCGTTACAGGGAGCTCTGGGGCCAACGTCCTGACTTTC. It translates to CSVTGSSGANVLTF.

Many counts were recorded for this clonotype. The chain is built from TRBV5-1 and TRBJ1-1; 8 nucleotides match TRBD1. Germline assignment: CDR1 SGHRS and CDR2 YFSETQ. V trimming: 2 bases; J trimming: 3 bases; junction bases outside the gene matches: 6. This CDR3 spans 15 amino acids. Here the CDR3 reads CASSFGQGRDTEAFF. CDR3 coding DNA: TGCGCCAGCAGCTTCGGACAGGGTCGGGACACTGAAGCTTTCTTT.

The chain combines TRBV20-1 with TRBJ2-5; the match to TRBD1 covers 11 bases. CDR3 size: 16 residues. V lost 5 bases and J lost 0; bases outside the gene matches: 8. Germline-derived CDR1 and CDR2 are DFQATT and SNEGSKA (reference sequence). CDR3 loop: CSARPGQGGYQETQYF. The CDR3 coding sequence is TGCAGTGCTCGACCGGGACAGGGGGGCTACCAAGAGACCCAGTACTTC.

The chain is built from TRBV7-2 and TRBJ1-1, with D uncertain. From germline, CDR1 is SGHTA and CDR2 FQGNSA. V lost 3 bases to trimming and J lost 9 bases, with 11 bases between them. The CDR3 runs to 12 residues. The CDR3 spells CASSFGLTKAFF. The DNA of the CDR3 is TGTGCCAGCAGCTTCGGGCTAACTAAAGCTTTCTTT.

This clonotype was seen repeatedly, ten times or more. V is TRBV20-1 and J is TRBJ2-7; 7 bases fit TRBD2. The CDR3 runs to 14 residues. Trimming cost V 3 bases and J 0 bases; bases outside gene matches: 5. Germline V lookup: CDR1 DFQATT, CDR2 SNEGSKA (reference sequence). CDR3 nucleotides: TGCAGTGCTAGTCCCGGGGGGAGCTCCTACGAGCAGTACGTC. Translated, it gives CSASPGGSSYEQYV.

In this sample, this clonotype turned up a few times. The chain has TRBV12-3 or TRBV12-4 and TRBJ1-4; D unclear. Trimming left V 3 bases short and J 3 bases short, with 8 bases between. The CDR3 contains 14 residues. The CDR3 sequence is CASSFQAANEKLFF. As DNA, the CDR3 is TGTGCCAGCAGTTTTCAGGCAGCTAATGAAAAACTGTTTTTT.

This clonotype was seen a handful of times. The V and J genes are TRBV28 and TRBJ2-6, with D maybe TRBD1 (6 bases). V lost 7 bases, J lost 1 base, and 11 bases lay in between. The CDR3 length is 15 residues. Germline V gene sequence: CDR1 MDHEN, CDR2 SYDVKM. This CDR3 reads CASKTTGSGANVLTF. The CDR3 nucleotides read TGTGCCAGCAAGACTACAGGGTCTGGGGCCAACGTCCTGACTTTC.

This clonotype was observed many times. V is TRBV12-3 or TRBV12-4 and J is TRBJ2-5; 7 bases are shared with TRBD2. The CDR3 is made up of 14 amino acids. The V gene end was trimmed by 3 bases and the J gene end by 3 bases; junction bases not matched to a gene: 4. The CDR3 spells CASSFALAEETQYF. The CDR3 bases are TGTGCCAGCAGTTTCGCCCTAGCGGAAGAGACCCAGTACTTC.

The chain has TRBV20-1 and TRBJ1-2; D uncertain. Germline V gives CDR1 DFQATT, CDR2 SNEGSKA (reference sequence). This CDR3 region has 14 residues. The germline V and J ends were trimmed by 0 bases and 3 bases, with 11 bases remaining between them. This CDR3 reads CSARDWKVYYGYTF. Here the CDR3 DNA reads TGCAGTGCTAGAGATTGGAAAGTATACTATGGCTACACCTTC.

The chain employs TRBV4-2 and TRBJ1-2; 7 nucleotides align to TRBD1. Germline assignment: CDR1 LGHNA and CDR2 YNFKEQ. This CDR3 region has 14 residues. Losses at the gene ends were 8 bases for V and 5 bases for J; bases not matched to a gene: 11. The CDR3 nucleotides read TGTGCCAGCGGGTCCCTGACAGGGCCTTATGGCTACACCTTC. Protein sequence: CASGSLTGPYGYTF.

The chain employs TRBV3-1 and TRBJ2-1; D unclear. Germline loops: CDR1 LGHDT, CDR2 YNNKEL (reference sequence). This CDR3 is 11 amino acids long. V lost 7 bases, J lost 3 bases, and 4 bases lay in between. The DNA of the CDR3 is TGTGCCAGCAAGCTCTACAATGAGCAGTTCTTC. It encodes CASKLYNEQFF.

This clonotype appeared a few times. The genes are TRBV11-2 and TRBJ2-7, with D possibly matching TRBD1 (6 bases). Per the germline V gene, CDR1 is SGHAT and CDR2 is FQNNGV. The CDR3 has 15 residues. V gave up 9 bases and J gave up 0 bases, with 18 bases separating them. This CDR3 reads CASGSVRGRSYEQYF. CDR3 in DNA: TGTGCCAGTGGATCCGTCAGGGGACGCTCCTACGAGCAGTACTTC.